This record covers a single T cell receptor beta chain. Antigen specificity is unknown. This sample was included in a study of graft-versus-host responses after intestinal transplantation. Clones were read by immunoSEQ multiplex PCR, and TCRdb kept only the in-frame ones, dropping some. The data contain 95,000 to 150,000 clones, approximately 92% of them singletons. The germline V gene encodes CDR1 ENHRY and CDR2 SYGVKD. The V gene lost 9 bases and the J gene lost 2 bases, with 11 bases spanning the gap. The CDR3 consists of 12 residues. This TCR derives from a human donor who received an intestinal transplant. Sequences were derived from unstimulated CD4+ T cells sorted from spleen or lymph node cells, sampled before intestinal transplant. The V call is TRBV10-3, the J call TRBJ2-7; TRBD2 is a possible D gene (6 bases). The DNA for the CDR3 is TGTGCCATGGGGACTGAAACCTACGAGCAGTACTTC. Translating gives CAMGTETYEQYF.